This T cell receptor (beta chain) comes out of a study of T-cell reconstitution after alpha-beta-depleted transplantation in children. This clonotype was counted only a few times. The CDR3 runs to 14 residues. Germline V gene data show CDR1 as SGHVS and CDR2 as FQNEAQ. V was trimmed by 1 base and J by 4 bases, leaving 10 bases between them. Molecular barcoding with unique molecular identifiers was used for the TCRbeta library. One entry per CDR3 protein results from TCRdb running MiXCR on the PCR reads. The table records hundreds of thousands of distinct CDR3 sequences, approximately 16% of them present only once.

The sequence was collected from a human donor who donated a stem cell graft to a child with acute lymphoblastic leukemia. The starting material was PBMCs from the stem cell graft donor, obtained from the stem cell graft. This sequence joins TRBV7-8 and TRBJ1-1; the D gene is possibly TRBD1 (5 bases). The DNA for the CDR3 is TGTGCCAGCAGCTTAGATTTCAGGGCCACTGAAGCTTTCTTT. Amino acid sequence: CASSLDFRATEAFF.